One sample yielded the 7 T cell receptor beta chains listed below, sequenced in a study of blood T cells in healthy people across ages. Alongside a J-beta primer mix, a sample-barcoded 5' primer served in a second PCR lasting roughly 7 to 12 cycles. TCRdb used MiXCR to reprocess the 5' RACE reads, holding one entry per CDR3 protein. The data show approximately 350,000 distinct CDR3 sequences, roughly half seen once. The source material was blood. The receptors derive from a man aged 60 to 75 in good health.

The genes are TRBV13 and TRBJ2-7; D remains ambiguous. The V gene lost 2 bases and the J gene lost 5 bases, with 25 bases spanning the gap. This CDR3 contains 18 residues. Germline V gives CDR1 PRHDT, CDR2 FYEKMQ (reference sequence). The CDR3 sequence is CASSLSPHSEPITHEQYF. The CDR3 coding sequence is TGTGCCAGCAGCTTATCCCCCCATTCGGAGCCGATTACCCACGAGCAGTACTTC.

This clonotype was seen a single time. This chain links TRBV4-3 with TRBJ2-5; TRBD2 agrees at 10 bases. Germline V gives CDR1 LGHNA, CDR2 YSLEER. The CDR3 runs to 17 residues. V was pared by 4 bases and J by 11 bases, with 19 bases of the junction left unmatched. The CDR3 sequence is CASSREPSGSNSGEQYF. The CDR3 DNA sequence: TGCGCCAGCAGCCGGGAACCTAGCGGGAGTAATTCAGGGGAGCAGTACTTC.

This chain links TRBV7-2 with TRBJ2-5; tentative D call: TRBD2 (5 bases). CDR1 and CDR2 (germline): SGHTA, FQGNSA. The CDR3 has 13 residues. V shed 1 base and J shed 11 bases, with 14 bases lying between them. CDR3 protein: CASSLVAERGQYF. As DNA, the CDR3 is TGTGCCAGCAGCTTAGTCGCAGAGAGAGGGCAGTACTTC.

In this sample, this clonotype turned up a few times. The chain uses TRBV29-1 and TRBJ2-3, with 7 bases fitting TRBD2. The CDR3 totals 17 residues. Germline CDR1 SQVTM, CDR2 ANQGSEA. Trimming cost V 4 bases and J 2 bases; bases outside gene matches: 15. CDR3 residues: CSVAGGSFERHTDTQYF. The DNA for the CDR3 is TGCAGCGTTGCGGGGGGATCATTCGAGCGGCACACAGATACGCAGTATTTT.

This clonotype showed up just a few times. The chain links TRBV6-2 or TRBV6-3 to TRBJ2-7; 15 bases fit TRBD2. CDR3 length equals 15 residues. The junction had 7 bases not matched to a gene; V was cut back by 8 bases and J by 5 bases. Germline V gene sequence: CDR1 MNHEY, CDR2 SVGEGT. The chain's CDR3 is CASGQGLAGGDEQYF. The CDR3 region has the DNA TGTGCCAGCGGCCAAGGACTAGCGGGAGGGGACGAGCAGTACTTC.

This chain connects TRBV7-3 to TRBJ2-1; D is ambiguous. V lost 2 bases and J lost 5, with 10 bases in between. Looked up from germline, CDR1 is SGHTA and CDR2 is FQGTGA. CDR3 length equals 14 residues. As DNA, the CDR3 is TGTGCCAGCAGCTTAGGGCAAAAAAACAATGAGCAGTTCTTC. It translates to CASSLGQKNNEQFF.

The rearrangement uses TRBV3-1 and TRBJ2-5, with 11 bases matching TRBD1. Unmatched junction bases numbered 11, after V lost 4 bases and J lost 4 bases. Germline V gene sequence: CDR1 LGHDT, CDR2 YNNKEL (reference sequence). CDR3 size: 17 residues. The CDR3 DNA reads as TGTGCCAGCAGCCTAGACGGACAGGGGGCGTGGGGAGAGACCCAGTACTTC. Translating gives CASSLDGQGAWGETQYF.